The rows below give T cell receptor beta chains drawn from one sample of a study of post-analysis software for immune sequencing data. TCRdb passed the PCR reads through MiXCR, listing each CDR3 protein once. The table has about 770,000 distinct CDR3 sequences, approximately 44% seen once. Sequencing used blood. These receptors were taken from a girl aged 10 to 17 with multiple sclerosis. Each CDR3 is given with its conserved first and last residue. A clone size is listed for some rows: how often the clone was seen (once, few, many), or a class if it is expanded.

abundance	len	v_gene	j_gene	CDR3aa
-	14	TRBV3-1	TRBJ1-1	CASSQQSLGRRAFF
-	18	TRBV20-1	TRBJ2-3	CSARVGLAGEGITDTQYF
-	13	TRBV5-4	TRBJ2-1	CASSVNSRDEQFF
-	12	TRBV20-1	TRBJ2-1	CSAPAWDNEQFF
few	14	TRBV12-3/TRBV12-4	TRBJ2-1	CASSLARVENEQFF
few	15	TRBV7-9	-	CASSWPGQGAYEQYF
-	16	TRBV6-1	TRBJ2-5	CASIIWGRDSKETQYF
-	16	TRBV28	TRBJ1-5	CASSPREGIGGQPQHF
-	13	TRBV6-5	-	CASAGTNRGEQYF
-	19	TRBV11-3	TRBJ2-3	CASSFDFLAAPKPEEGQYF
-	18	TRBV4-2	TRBJ1-1	CASSLRGRGKVGNTEAFF
-	11	TRBV20-1	TRBJ1-1	CSARVVTEAFF
few	14	TRBV20-1	TRBJ2-1	CSASPSGRRNEQFF
-	19	TRBV7-6	-	CASSLQGVGMAGAIYEQYF
-	20	TRBV7-2	TRBJ2-5	CASSADRSPRSTVQKETQYF
-	13	TRBV30	TRBJ2-1	CAWTAGLYNEQFF
-	15	TRBV7-2	TRBJ2-1	CASSRGSSLYNEQFF
-	15	TRBV7-9	TRBJ1-2	CASSSHSDGGVGYTF
-	18	TRBV9	TRBJ2-6	CASSIRTGLGTGANVLTF
once	16	TRBV6-6	TRBJ2-7	CASSYSETGINYGQYF
few	15	TRBV4-2	TRBJ1-1	CASSQVRGRGTEAFF